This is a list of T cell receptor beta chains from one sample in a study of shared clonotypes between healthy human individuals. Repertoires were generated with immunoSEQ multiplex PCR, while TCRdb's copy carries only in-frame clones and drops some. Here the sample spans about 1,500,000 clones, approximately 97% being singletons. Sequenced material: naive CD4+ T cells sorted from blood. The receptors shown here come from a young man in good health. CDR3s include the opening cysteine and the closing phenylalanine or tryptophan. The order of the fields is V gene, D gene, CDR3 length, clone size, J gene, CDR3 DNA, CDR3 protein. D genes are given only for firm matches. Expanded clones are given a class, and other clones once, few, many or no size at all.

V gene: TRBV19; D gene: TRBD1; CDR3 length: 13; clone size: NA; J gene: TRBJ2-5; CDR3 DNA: TGTGCCAGAGACAGGGCTACGTCGAAGACCCAGTACTTC; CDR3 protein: CARDRATSKTQYF
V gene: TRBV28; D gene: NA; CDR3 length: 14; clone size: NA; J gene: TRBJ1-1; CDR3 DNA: TGTGCCAGCAGTCCCCCGGAGTGGTACGCTGAAGCTTTCTTT; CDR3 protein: CASSPPEWYAEAFF
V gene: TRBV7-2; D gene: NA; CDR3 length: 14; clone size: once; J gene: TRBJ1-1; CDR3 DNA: TGTGCCAGCAGCTTATCTGGGGTGAACACTGAAGCTTTCTTT; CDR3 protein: CASSLSGVNTEAFF
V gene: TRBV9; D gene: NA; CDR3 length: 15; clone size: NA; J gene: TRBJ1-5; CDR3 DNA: TGTGCCAGCAGCGTAGATGACGGATTCAATCAGCCCCAGCATTTT; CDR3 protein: CASSVDDGFNQPQHF
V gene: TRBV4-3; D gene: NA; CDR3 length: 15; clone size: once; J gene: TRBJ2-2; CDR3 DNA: TGCGCCAGCAGCCAAAATCCAGACCTCACCGGGGAGCTGTTTTTT; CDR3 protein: CASSQNPDLTGELFF
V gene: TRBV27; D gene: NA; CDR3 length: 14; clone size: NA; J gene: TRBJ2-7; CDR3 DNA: TGTGCCAGCAGTTTAAGGGGCTTCTCCTACGAGCAGTACTTC; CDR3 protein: CASSLRGFSYEQYF
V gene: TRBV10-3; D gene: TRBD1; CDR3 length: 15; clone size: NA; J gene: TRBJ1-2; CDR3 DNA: TGTGCCATCAGGCCCGGACAGGGCCGTAACTATGGCTACACCTTC; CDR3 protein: CAIRPGQGRNYGYTF
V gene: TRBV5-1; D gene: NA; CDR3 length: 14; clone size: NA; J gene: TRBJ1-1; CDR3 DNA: TGCGCCAGCAGCTCCGCCGGGACACTGAATATAGCTTTCTTT; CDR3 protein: CASSSAGTLNIAFF
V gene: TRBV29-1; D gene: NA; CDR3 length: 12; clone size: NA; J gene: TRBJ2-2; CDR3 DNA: TGCAGCGTTGGCAGGTCCACCGGGGAGCTGTTTTTT; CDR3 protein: CSVGRSTGELFF
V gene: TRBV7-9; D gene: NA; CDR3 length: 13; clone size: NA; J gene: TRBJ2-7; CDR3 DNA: TGTGCCAGCAGTGAAACGACAGGTTACGAGCAGTACTTC; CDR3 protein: CASSETTGYEQYF
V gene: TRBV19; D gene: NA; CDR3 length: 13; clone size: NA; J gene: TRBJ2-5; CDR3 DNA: TGTGCCACTACCGGCTCCACGGGTGAGACCCAGTACTTC; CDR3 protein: CATTGSTGETQYF
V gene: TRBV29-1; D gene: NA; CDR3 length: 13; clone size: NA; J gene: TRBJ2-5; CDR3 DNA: TGCAGCGTTGAAGACAGGGTAGCAGAGACCCAGTACTTC; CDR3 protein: CSVEDRVAETQYF
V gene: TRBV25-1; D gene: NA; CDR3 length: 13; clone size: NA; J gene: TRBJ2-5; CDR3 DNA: TGTGCCAGCAGTCCTACCGGGACACAGACCCAGTACTTC; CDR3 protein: CASSPTGTQTQYF
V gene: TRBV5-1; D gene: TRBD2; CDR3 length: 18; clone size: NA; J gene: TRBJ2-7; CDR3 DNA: TGCGCCAGCAGCTTGTCGGCGAAGGGACTAGCGGGAGCTCGGGAGCAGTACTTC; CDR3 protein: CASSLSAKGLAGAREQYF
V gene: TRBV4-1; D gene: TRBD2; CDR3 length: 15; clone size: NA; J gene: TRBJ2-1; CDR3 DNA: TGCGCCAGCAGCCTGGGACTAGCGGGAGGAAATGAGCAGTTCTTC; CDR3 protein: CASSLGLAGGNEQFF
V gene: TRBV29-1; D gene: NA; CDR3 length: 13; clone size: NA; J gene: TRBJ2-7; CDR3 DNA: TGCAGCGTTGAGATCCGTGCGCACGGCGAGCAGTACTTC; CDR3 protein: CSVEIRAHGEQYF
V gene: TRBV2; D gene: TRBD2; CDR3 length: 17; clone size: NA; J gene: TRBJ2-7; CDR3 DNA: TGTGCCAGCAGGAGAGCTGGGGGAGGGGCAAACACCTACGAGCAGTACTTC; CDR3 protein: CASRRAGGGANTYEQYF
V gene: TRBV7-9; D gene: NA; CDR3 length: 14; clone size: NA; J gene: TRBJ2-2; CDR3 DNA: TGTGCCAGCAGCTTGGCAGGGGCGCGGGGGGAGCTGTTTTTT; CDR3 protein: CASSLAGARGELFF
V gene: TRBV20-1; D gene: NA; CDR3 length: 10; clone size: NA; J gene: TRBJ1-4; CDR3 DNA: TGCAGTGAAGCCGATGAAAAACTGTTTTTT; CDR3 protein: CSEADEKLFF
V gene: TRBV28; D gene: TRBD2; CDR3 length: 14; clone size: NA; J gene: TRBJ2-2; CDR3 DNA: TGTGCCAGCAGTCGGACTAGAAGTACCGGGGAGCTGTTTTTT; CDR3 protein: CASSRTRSTGELFF
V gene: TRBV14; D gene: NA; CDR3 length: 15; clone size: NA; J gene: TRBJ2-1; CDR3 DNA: TGTGCCAGCAGCCCCCCAATACTCTCCTACAATGAGCAGTTCTTC; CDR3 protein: CASSPPILSYNEQFF
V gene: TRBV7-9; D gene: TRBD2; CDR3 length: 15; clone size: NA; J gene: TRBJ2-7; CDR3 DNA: TGTGCCAGCAGCTCGCTAGCGGGAGGTGTCTACGAGCAGTACTTC; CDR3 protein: CASSSLAGGVYEQYF
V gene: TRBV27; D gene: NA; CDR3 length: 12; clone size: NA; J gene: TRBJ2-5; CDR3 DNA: TGTGCCAGCAGTTTTGTGGGGCGGACCCAGTACTTC; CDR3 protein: CASSFVGRTQYF
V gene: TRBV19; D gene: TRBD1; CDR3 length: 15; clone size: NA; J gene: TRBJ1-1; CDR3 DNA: TGTGCCAGTAGTAGGAGACAGGGGGCCGACACTGAAGCTTTCTTT; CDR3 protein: CASSRRQGADTEAFF
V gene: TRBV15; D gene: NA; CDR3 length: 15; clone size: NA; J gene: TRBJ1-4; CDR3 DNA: TGTGCCACCAGCAGAGCAAGGGGACCTAATGAAAAACTGTTTTTT; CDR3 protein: CATSRARGPNEKLFF
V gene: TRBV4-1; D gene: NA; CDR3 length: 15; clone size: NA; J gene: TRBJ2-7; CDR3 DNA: TGCGCCAGCAGCCAAGCACAGGCGAGGGGCTACGAGCAGTACTTC; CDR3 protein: CASSQAQARGYEQYF
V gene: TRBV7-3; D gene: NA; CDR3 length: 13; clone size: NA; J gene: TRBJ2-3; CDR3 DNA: TGTGCCAGCAGCTTGAGGGGTGCAGATACGCAGTATTTT; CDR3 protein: CASSLRGADTQYF
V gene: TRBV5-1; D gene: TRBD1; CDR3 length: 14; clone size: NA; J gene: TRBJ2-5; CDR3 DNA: TGCGCCAGCAGCATCCGGACAGGCCAAGAGACCCAGTACTTC; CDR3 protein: CASSIRTGQETQYF
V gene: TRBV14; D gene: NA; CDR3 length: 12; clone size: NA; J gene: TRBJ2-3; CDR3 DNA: TGTGCCAGCAGCGTTAGCACAGATACGCAGTATTTT; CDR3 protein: CASSVSTDTQYF
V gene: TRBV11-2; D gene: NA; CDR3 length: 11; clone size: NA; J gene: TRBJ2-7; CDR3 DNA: TGTGCCAGCAGCCCTCAATTCGAGCAGTACTTC; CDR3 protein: CASSPQFEQYF
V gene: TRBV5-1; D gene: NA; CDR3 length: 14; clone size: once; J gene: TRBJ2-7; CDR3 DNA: TGCGCCAGCAGCTTGATGTACAGGGTCAACGAGCAGTACTTC; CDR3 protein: CASSLMYRVNEQYF
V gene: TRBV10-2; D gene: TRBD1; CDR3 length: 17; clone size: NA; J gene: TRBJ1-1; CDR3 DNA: TGCGCCAGCAGTGAGTCGTTGGGGACAGGGATGAACACTGAAGCTTTCTTT; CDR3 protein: CASSESLGTGMNTEAFF
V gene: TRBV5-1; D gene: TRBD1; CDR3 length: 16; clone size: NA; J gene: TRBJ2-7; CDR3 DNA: TGCGCCAGCAGCCCGGTAGACAGGGCAGACCTCTACGAGCAGTACTTC; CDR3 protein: CASSPVDRADLYEQYF
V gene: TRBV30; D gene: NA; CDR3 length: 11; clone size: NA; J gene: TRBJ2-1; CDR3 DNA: TGTGCCTGGGTAGCCTACAATGAGCAGTTCTTC; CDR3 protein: CAWVAYNEQFF
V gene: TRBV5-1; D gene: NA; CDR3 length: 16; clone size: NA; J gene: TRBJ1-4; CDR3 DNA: TGCGCCAGCAGCTTGGGGCCCTCCAGCTGGGGTGAAAAACTGTTTTTT; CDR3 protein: CASSLGPSSWGEKLFF
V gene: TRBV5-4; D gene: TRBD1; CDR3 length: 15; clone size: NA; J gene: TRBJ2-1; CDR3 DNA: TGTGCCAGCAGCTTCAGGACAGGACCCTACAATGAGCAGTTCTTC; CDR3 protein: CASSFRTGPYNEQFF
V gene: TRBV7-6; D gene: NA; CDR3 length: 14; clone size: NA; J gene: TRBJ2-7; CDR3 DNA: TGTGCCAGCAGCGCAAGGGGCAGTCCCTACGAGCAGTACTTC; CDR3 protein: CASSARGSPYEQYF
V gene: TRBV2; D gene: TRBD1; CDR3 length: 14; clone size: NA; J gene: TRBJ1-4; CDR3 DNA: TGTGCCAGCAGACTACAGGGGGCTAGTGAAAAACTGTTTTTT; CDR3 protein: CASRLQGASEKLFF
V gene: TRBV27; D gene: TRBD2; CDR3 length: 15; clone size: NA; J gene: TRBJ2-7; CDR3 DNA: TGTGCCAGCAGTTTATTCCTAGCGGGAGTCCACGAGCAGTACTTC; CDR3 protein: CASSLFLAGVHEQYF
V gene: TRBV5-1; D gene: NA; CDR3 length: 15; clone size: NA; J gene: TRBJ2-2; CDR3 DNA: TGCGCCAGCAGCGGCGGGGCAGGACTCACCGGGGAGCTGTTTTTT; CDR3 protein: CASSGGAGLTGELFF
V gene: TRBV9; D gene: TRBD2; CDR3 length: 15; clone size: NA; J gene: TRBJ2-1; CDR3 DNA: TGTGCCAGCACCGGGACTAGCGGGAGTGTTAATGAGCAGTTCTTC; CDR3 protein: CASTGTSGSVNEQFF
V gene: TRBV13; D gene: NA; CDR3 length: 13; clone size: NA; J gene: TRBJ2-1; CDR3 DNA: TGTGCCAGCAGCTTGAGAAAAGGGACCGAGCAGTTCTTC; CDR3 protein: CASSLRKGTEQFF
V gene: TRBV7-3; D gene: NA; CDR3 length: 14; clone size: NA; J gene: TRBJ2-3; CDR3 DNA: TGTGCCAGCAGCTTAAACATGGGCACAGATACGCAGTATTTT; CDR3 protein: CASSLNMGTDTQYF
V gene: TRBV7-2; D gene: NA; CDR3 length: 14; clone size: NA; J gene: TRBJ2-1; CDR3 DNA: TGTGCCAGCAGCAACCGGAGGGGAATTGAAGGGCAGTTCTTC; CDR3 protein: CASSNRRGIEGQFF
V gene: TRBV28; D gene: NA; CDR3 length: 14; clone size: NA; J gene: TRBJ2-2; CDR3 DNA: TGTGCCAGCAGCTCTGACAGCTACACCGGGGAGCTGTTTTTT; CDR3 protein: CASSSDSYTGELFF
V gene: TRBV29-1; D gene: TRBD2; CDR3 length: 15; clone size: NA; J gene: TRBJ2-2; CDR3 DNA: TGCAGCGTGAGGACTAGCGGGAGTGGTACCGGGGAGCTGTTTTTT; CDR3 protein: CSVRTSGSGTGELFF
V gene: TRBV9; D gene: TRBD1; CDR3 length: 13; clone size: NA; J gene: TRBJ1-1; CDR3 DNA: TGTGCCAGCAGCATGGGGACAGGGGGCGAAGCTTTCTTT; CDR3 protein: CASSMGTGGEAFF
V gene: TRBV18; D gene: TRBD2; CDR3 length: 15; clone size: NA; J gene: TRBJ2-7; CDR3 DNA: TGTGCCAGCTCACCAACCTTAGCGGGAGGGTACGAGCAGTACTTC; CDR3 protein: CASSPTLAGGYEQYF
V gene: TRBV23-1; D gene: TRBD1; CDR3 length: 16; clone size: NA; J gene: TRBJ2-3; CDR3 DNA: TGCGCCAGCAGTCAATCGCGGGACAGGGGTTCAGATACGCAGTATTTT; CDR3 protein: CASSQSRDRGSDTQYF
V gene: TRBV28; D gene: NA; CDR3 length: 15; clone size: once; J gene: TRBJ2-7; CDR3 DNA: TGTGCCAGCAGTTCTAGCAGCCAAGACTCCTACGAGCAGTACTTC; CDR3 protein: CASSSSSQDSYEQYF
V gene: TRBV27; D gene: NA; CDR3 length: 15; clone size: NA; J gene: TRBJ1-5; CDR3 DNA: TGTGCCAGCAAGATTACAGGGACCCGAAATCAGCCCCAGCATTTT; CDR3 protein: CASKITGTRNQPQHF
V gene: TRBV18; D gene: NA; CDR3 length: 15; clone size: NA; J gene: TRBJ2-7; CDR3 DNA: TGTGCCAGCTCACCTTGGCCCGGATCGGATTACGAGCAGTACTTC; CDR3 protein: CASSPWPGSDYEQYF
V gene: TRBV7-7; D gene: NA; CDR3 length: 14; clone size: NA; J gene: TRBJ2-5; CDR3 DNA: TGTGCCAGCAGCTCAGGACTACCACGAGAGACCCAGTACTTC; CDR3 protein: CASSSGLPRETQYF
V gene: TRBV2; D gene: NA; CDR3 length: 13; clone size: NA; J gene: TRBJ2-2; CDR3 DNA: TGTGCAACCAACAGGGCGAACACCGGGGAGCTGTTTTTT; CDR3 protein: CATNRANTGELFF
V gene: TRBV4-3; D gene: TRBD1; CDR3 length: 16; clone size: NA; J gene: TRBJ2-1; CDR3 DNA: TGCGCCAGCAGCCAAGACCGGGACAGGCGCGACAATGAGCAGTTCTTC; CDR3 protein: CASSQDRDRRDNEQFF
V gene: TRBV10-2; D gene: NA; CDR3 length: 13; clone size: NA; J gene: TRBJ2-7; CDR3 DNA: TGCGCCACCAACCCGGGACTTTCCTACGAGCAGTACTTC; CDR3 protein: CATNPGLSYEQYF
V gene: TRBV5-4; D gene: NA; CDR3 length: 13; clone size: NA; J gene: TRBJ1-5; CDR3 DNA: TGTGCCAGCAGCTTCGGCAGGGGTCAGCCCCAGCATTTT; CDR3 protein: CASSFGRGQPQHF
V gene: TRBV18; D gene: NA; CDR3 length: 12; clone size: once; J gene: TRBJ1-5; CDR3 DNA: TGTGCCAGCTCACCTGCGGGTGAGCCCCAGCATTTT; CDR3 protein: CASSPAGEPQHF
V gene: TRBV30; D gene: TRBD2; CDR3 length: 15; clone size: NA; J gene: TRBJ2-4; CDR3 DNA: TGTGCCTGGAGTGTTGGGGGGGGATCGGGTAACATTCAGTACTTC; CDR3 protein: CAWSVGGGSGNIQYF
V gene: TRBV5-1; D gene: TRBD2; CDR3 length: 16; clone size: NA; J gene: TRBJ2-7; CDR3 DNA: TGCGCCAGCAGCTTGGCCGGGAGGGGCGGTACCTACGAGCAGTACTTC; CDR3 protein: CASSLAGRGGTYEQYF